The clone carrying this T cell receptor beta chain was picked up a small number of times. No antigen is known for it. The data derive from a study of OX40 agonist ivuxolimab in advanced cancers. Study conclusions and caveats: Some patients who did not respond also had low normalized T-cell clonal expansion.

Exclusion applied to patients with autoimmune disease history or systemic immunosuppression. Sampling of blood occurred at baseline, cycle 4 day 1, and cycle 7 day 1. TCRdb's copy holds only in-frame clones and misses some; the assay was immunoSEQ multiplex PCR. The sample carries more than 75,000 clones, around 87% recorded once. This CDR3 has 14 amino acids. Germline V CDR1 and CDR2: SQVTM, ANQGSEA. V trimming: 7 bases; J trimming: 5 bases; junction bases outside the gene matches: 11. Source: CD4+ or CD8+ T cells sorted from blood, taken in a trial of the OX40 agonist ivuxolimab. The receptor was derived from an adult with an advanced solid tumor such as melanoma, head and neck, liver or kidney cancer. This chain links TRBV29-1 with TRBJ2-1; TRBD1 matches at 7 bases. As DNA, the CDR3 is TGCAGCGACAGGGGTCTACTTGATAACAATGAGCAGTTCTTC. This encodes CSDRGLLDNNEQFF.